Detailed here is one T cell receptor beta chain. Its antigen is still unknown. Trimming left V 0 bases short and J 0 bases short, with 0 bases between. The CDR3 is 12 amino acids. Germline lookup yields CDR1 SGDLS and CDR2 YYNGEE. What the library attached to individual cDNA molecules were unique molecular identifiers. One entry per CDR3 protein, called by TCRdb with MiXCR from the RACE reads. This sample has tens of thousands of distinct CDR3 sequences, with 8% to 10% found just once. This sample's time point: pre-sensitization, week 0. Treatment here: therapeutic diphenylcyclopropenone sensitization with weekly scalp DPC. Total RNA extraction was carried out from unfractionated whole blood. This sample was taken from a study of human T cells and chemical hapten exposure. General study results and limits: Expanded TCR sets contained significantly more large CDR3 similarity clusters than controls.

The TCR sequence derives from a woman between 35 and 50 years old with alopecia areata. Some clones in this sample may be carry-over from other donors' samples. The V call is TRBV9, the J call TRBJ2-5; D ambiguous. The sample in question was whole blood, obtained in connection with sensitization to the hapten diphenylcyclopropenone (DPC). The CDR3 is CASSVDQETQYF. DNA of the CDR3: TGTGCCAGCAGCGTAGACCAAGAGACCCAGTACTTC.